The 27 T cell receptor beta chains given below trace back to one sample, sequenced in a study of blood T cells in healthy people across ages. Through a sample-barcoded 5' primer and a J-beta primer mix, a second PCR was run for 7 to 11 cycles. TCRdb processed the 5' RACE reads anew with MiXCR; each CDR3 protein has one entry. The sample has fewer than 650,000 distinct CDR3 sequences, about 27% seen once. The sample was also reused in another study, on T cells of mothers and their children.

Sequencing was performed on blood. Receptor source: a boy younger than 10 in good health.

The rearrangement links TRBV20-1 to TRBJ1-2, with 9 bases identical to TRBD1. V was pared by 1 base and J by 5 bases, with 11 bases of the junction left unmatched. Germline-derived CDR1 and CDR2 are DFQATT and SNEGSKA (reference sequence). The CDR3 length is 16 residues. CDR3 nucleotides: TGCAGTGCTAGAGCCCCCCAACCAGGGACAGGGTATGGCTACACCTTC. This codes for CSARAPQPGTGYGYTF.

The chain recombines TRBV5-1 with TRBJ2-1; D perhaps matches TRBD1 (6 bases). CDR3 length: 17 residues. Germline V gene data show CDR1 as SGHRS and CDR2 as YFSETQ. Trimming stripped 1 base from V and 1 base from J, with 15 bases between. In nucleotides, the CDR3 is TGCGCCAGCAGCTTGTTCGGGCAGGGGTTGTCCTACAATGAGCAGTTCTTC. It encodes CASSLFGQGLSYNEQFF. Looking up the rest from reference TRBV5-1 and TRBJ2-1 gives the full variable domain: KAGVTQTPRYLIKTRGQQVTLSCSPISGHRSVSWYQQTPGQGLQFLFEYFSETQRNKGNFPGRFSGRQFSNSRSEMNVSTLELGDSALYLCASSLFGQGLSYNEQFFGPGTRLTVL.

This clonotype was recorded a few times. The chain uses TRBV7-9 and TRBJ2-3; the match to TRBD1 covers 8 bases. Germline V gives CDR1 SEHNR, CDR2 FQNEAQ (reference sequence). J was trimmed by 5 bases and V by 10 bases; bases with no gene match: 8. The CDR3 contains 13 residues. This CDR3 is CATSQGAIDTQYF. CDR3 coding DNA: TGTGCCACCTCCCAGGGGGCGATAGATACGCAGTATTTT.

This sequence joins TRBV5-1 and TRBJ2-7; no definite D call. CDR3 length: 15 residues. V was clipped by 2 bases and J by 0 bases, with 12 bases between them. The V gene's germline CDR1 is SGHRS and CDR2 YFSETQ. CDR3 loop: CASSFDGDLSYEQYF. The DNA for the CDR3 is TGCGCCAGCAGCTTCGACGGAGACCTCTCCTACGAGCAGTACTTC.

As for this clonotype: At one end the junction does not follow the germline gene, possibly because of a read error. The V gene is TRBV28, the J gene TRBJ1-1; 7 bases match TRBD1. Germline V gene sequence: CDR1 MDHEN, CDR2 SYDVKM. The CDR3 runs 12 residues. The chain's CDR3 is CASTPTGIVASF. For the CDR3, the DNA is TGTGCCAGCACCCCGACAGGGATCGTGGCTTCCTTT.

The chain couples TRBV6-5 to TRBJ2-2; TRBD2 aligns across 7 bases. The trim removed 2 bases at V and 6 bases at J, leaving 12 bases unmatched. The CDR3 runs 17 residues. The germline gives CDR1 MNHEY, CDR2 SVGAGI. CDR3 nucleotides: TGTGCCAGCAGTTACCAAAGATCGTGGGAGGGTTCCGGGGAGCTGTTTTTT. Protein product: CASSYQRSWEGSGELFF.

The chain has TRBV3-1 and TRBJ2-5; D is ambiguous. Per the germline V gene, CDR1 is LGHDT and CDR2 is YNNKEL (reference sequence). V was shortened by 1 base and J by 0 bases, with 9 bases between the two germline ends. The CDR3 contains 15 residues. The DNA of the CDR3 is TGTGCCAGCAGCCAAGTGCGGCTCAACCAAGAGACCCAGTACTTC. Its translation is CASSQVRLNQETQYF.

The V gene is TRBV30, the J gene TRBJ2-5, with TRBD1 matching over 7 bases. The end of the DNA aligns better with TRBJ2-7, so the J call may be wrong. CDR3 length equals 11 residues. The germline CDR1 and CDR2 sequences are GTSNPN and SVGIG (reference sequence). As DNA, the CDR3 is TGTGCCTGGAGAGACAGGGACGAGCAGTACTTC. Protein: CAWRDRDEQYF.

Only a few counts were recorded for this clonotype. The genes are TRBV6-1 and TRBJ2-7; D is unclear. The CDR3 is 13 amino acids. From germline, CDR1 is MNHNS and CDR2 SASEGT. Trimming removed 2 bases from V and 0 bases from J, with 5 bases in between. The DNA of the CDR3 is TGTGCCAGCAGTGAACAGCGCTCCTACGAGCAGTACTTC. Its protein is CASSEQRSYEQYF.

This clonotype was seen a handful of times. The genes are TRBV3-1 and TRBJ2-5, with D tentatively TRBD1 or TRBD2 (6 bases each). The CDR3 runs to 12 residues. From germline, CDR1 is LGHDT and CDR2 YNNKEL (reference sequence). V was trimmed by 5 bases and J by 9 bases, leaving 13 bases between them. This chain's CDR3 is CASSSRGRPQYF. The CDR3 bases are TGTGCCAGCAGCTCCCGGGGGCGCCCCCAGTACTTC.

The chain links TRBV7-2 to TRBJ2-2; possibly TRBD1 for D (6 bases). V shed 3 bases and J shed 8 bases, with 10 bases lying between them. The CDR3 runs to 13 residues. CDR1 is SGHTA, CDR2 FQGNSA, per germline. CDR3 sequence (DNA): TGTGCCAGCAGCTTGAGGGACAATGGGGAGCTGTTTTTT. Translated: CASSLRDNGELFF.

This clonotype was observed a few times. The chain couples TRBV12-3 or TRBV12-4 to TRBJ1-2; D might be TRBD1 (5 bases). The CDR3 extends over 14 amino acids. The germline V and J ends were trimmed by 7 bases and 4 bases, with 16 bases remaining between them. The CDR3 nucleotides are TGTGCCAGCAACCAAAGGGACGCCACCTATGGCTACACCTTC. It specifies CASNQRDATYGYTF.

The rearrangement uses TRBV7-2 and TRBJ2-4; 7 bases line up with TRBD1. From germline, CDR1 is SGHTA and CDR2 FQGNSA. V shed 0 bases, J shed 6 bases, and the junction held 11 bases outside the gene matches. The CDR3 sequence is 17 residues long. CDR3 region: CASSLAPFDRVGNIQYF. CDR3 DNA: TGTGCCAGCAGCTTAGCCCCCTTCGACAGGGTCGGAAACATTCAGTACTTC. The entire variable domain, with the rest obtained from reference TRBV7-2 and TRBJ2-4, is as follows: GAGVSQSPSNKVTEKGKDVELRCDPISGHTALYWYRQSLGQGLEFLIYFQGNSAPDKSGLPSDRFSAERTGGSVSTLTIQRTQQEDSAVYLCASSLAPFDRVGNIQYFGAGTRLSVL.

This clonotype showed up just a few times. The chain uses TRBV5-4 and TRBJ1-3; 8 bases agree with TRBD1. This CDR3 spans 16 amino acids. Germline CDR1 and CDR2: SGHNT and YYREEE (reference sequence). The V gene end was trimmed by 4 bases and the J gene end by 0 bases; junction bases not matched to a gene: 6. As DNA, the CDR3 is TGTGCCAGCAGCCGGGACAGGCCCAGCTCTGGAAACACCATATATTTT. This encodes CASSRDRPSSGNTIYF.

V gene TRBV6-5 combines with J gene TRBJ2-5; 8 nucleotides agree with TRBD1. After removal of 0 bases from V and 3 bases from J, the junction contained 9 bases not matched to a gene. The CDR3 covers 17 residues. The germline V gene encodes CDR1 MNHEY and CDR2 SVGAGI. The CDR3: CASSYSDRDRWEETQYF. CDR3 in DNA: TGTGCCAGCAGTTACTCGGATAGGGACAGGTGGGAAGAGACCCAGTACTTC.

This clonotype was picked up a small number of times. The rearrangement uses TRBV7-2 and TRBJ1-4; 7 nucleotides align to TRBD1. CDR3 length: 15 residues. Germline assignment: CDR1 SGHTA and CDR2 FQGNSA. The J segment lost 3 bases and the V segment lost 4 bases, leaving 5 bases of the junction unmatched. The CDR3 DNA sequence: TGTGCCAGCAGCTCATCGGGACAGCCTAATGAAAAACTGTTTTTT. Residues: CASSSSGQPNEKLFF. Drawing the rest from reference TRBV7-2 and TRBJ1-4, the complete variable domain is GAGVSQSPSNKVTEKGKDVELRCDPISGHTALYWYRQSLGQGLEFLIYFQGNSAPDKSGLPSDRFSAERTGGSVSTLTIQRTQQEDSAVYLCASSSSGQPNEKLFFGSGTQLSVL.

Only a few counts were recorded for this clonotype. J is TRBJ2-1 and V is TRBV20-1; TRBD2 matches at 11 bases. Looked up from germline, CDR1 is DFQATT and CDR2 is SNEGSKA (reference sequence). Trimming took 6 bases from V and 12 from J; bases not matched to a gene: 10. This CDR3 comprises 13 residues. The CDR3 DNA sequence: TGCAGTGCCGGGACTAGCGGAAATTCGGCGCAGTTCTTC. It encodes CSAGTSGNSAQFF.

V and J are TRBV6-5 and TRBJ1-5, with a weak D call TRBD1 (6 bases). This CDR3 comprises 14 residues. Trimming took off 5 bases at V and 4 bases at J, with 12 bases between the two ends. Germline CDR1 and CDR2: MNHEY and SVGAGI. The CDR3 DNA reads TGTGCCAGCAGTCGGGACATCCAAAATCAGCCCCAGCATTTT. Protein product: CASSRDIQNQPQHF.

This clonotype was observed a few times. V and J are TRBV4-1 and TRBJ2-5; perhaps TRBD1 as D (6 bases). The J call may not be correct, given that the DNA end is closer to TRBJ2-1. Germline V gene lookup returns CDR1 MGHRA and CDR2 YSYEKL. CDR3 length equals 17 residues. The CDR3 sequence is CASSQEMGTRQRNEQFF. The CDR3 region has the DNA TGCGCCAGCAGCCAAGAGATGGGGACAAGGCAACGCAATGAGCAGTTCTTC.

The chain joins TRBV27 to TRBJ2-2; D unclear. Germline V gene data show CDR1 as MNHEY and CDR2 as SMNVEV (reference sequence). The CDR3 runs to 13 residues. V was trimmed by 3 bases and J by 6 bases, leaving 8 bases between them. The CDR3 nucleotides read TGTGCCAGCAGTTTGCGTAAAGCCGGGGAGCTGTTTTTT. Translated: CASSLRKAGELFF.

The rearrangement uses TRBV5-1 and TRBJ2-3; TRBD1 matches at 7 bases. This CDR3 is built from 15 residues. Germline V CDR1 and CDR2: SGHRS, YFSETQ. J was trimmed by 2 bases and V by 4 bases; bases with no gene match: 7. CDR3 in DNA: TGCGCCAGCAGCCCCGGACAGGCTGACACAGATACGCAGTATTTT. Its translation is CASSPGQADTDTQYF. Full variable domain (remainder filled in from reference TRBV5-1 and TRBJ2-3): KAGVTQTPRYLIKTRGQQVTLSCSPISGHRSVSWYQQTPGQGLQFLFEYFSETQRNKGNFPGRFSGRQFSNSRSEMNVSTLELGDSALYLCASSPGQADTDTQYFGPGTRLTVL.

This clonotype was seen only a few times. This chain joins TRBV12-3 or TRBV12-4 and TRBJ1-1; D uncertain. This CDR3 spans 13 amino acids. V lost 2 bases and J 3 bases, leaving 7 bases between the germline ends. CDR3 DNA: TGTGCCAGCAGTTTAAAACTGTACACTGAAGCTTTCTTT. Translating it yields CASSLKLYTEAFF.

This clonotype appeared a few times. The V gene is TRBV10-3, the J gene TRBJ2-1; 12 nucleotides align to TRBD2. The germline gives CDR1 ENHRY, CDR2 SYGVKD. The CDR3 runs 16 residues. Trimming took 8 bases from V and 0 from J; bases not matched to a gene: 5. CDR3 region: CAIGTSGPSSYNEQFF. The CDR3, as DNA: TGTGCCATCGGGACTAGCGGGCCGAGCTCCTACAATGAGCAGTTCTTC.

The chain combines TRBV7-2 with TRBJ2-1; a weak D match, TRBD1 (6 bases). The V gene's germline CDR1 is SGHTA and CDR2 FQGNSA. V lost 3 bases, J lost 5 bases, and 11 bases lay in between. CDR3 length: 14 residues. CDR3 amino acids: CASSFLDRNNEQFF. CDR3 sequence (DNA): TGTGCCAGCAGCTTCCTCGACAGGAACAATGAGCAGTTCTTC.

This clonotype was observed a handful of times. V gene TRBV20-1 combines with J gene TRBJ1-2; maybe TRBD1 (5 bases). Trimming took off 0 bases at V and 6 bases at J, with 11 bases between the two ends. Germline CDR1 and CDR2: DFQATT and SNEGSKA (reference sequence). The CDR3 totals 13 residues. As DNA, the CDR3 is TGCAGTGCTAGAGATCGCAGGGAGAATGGCTACACCTTC. This gives the protein CSARDRRENGYTF.

There are a few counts of this clonotype. The genes are TRBV20-1 and TRBJ1-1, with D uncertain. The CDR3 is 12 amino acids. V lost 6 bases and J lost 1, with 9 bases in between. Germline V lookup: CDR1 DFQATT, CDR2 SNEGSKA (reference sequence). The CDR3 region has the DNA TGCAGTGCCCCGAATGGGAACACTGAAGCTTTCTTT. Encoded protein: CSAPNGNTEAFF.

The V call is TRBV7-9, the J call TRBJ2-7, with D maybe TRBD2 (5 bases). Per germline, CDR1 SEHNR and CDR2 FQNEAQ (reference sequence). This CDR3 is built from 13 residues. The ends were cut back, 5 bases at V and 5 bases at J, with 13 bases in the middle. The chain's CDR3 is CASSPDLADEQYF. The CDR3 DNA is TGTGCCAGCAGCCCGGACTTGGCCGACGAGCAGTACTTC.